A selection of T cell receptor beta chains follows, all from one sample in a study of shared clonotypes between healthy human individuals. The assay was immunoSEQ multiplex PCR, and TCRdb's table has in-frame clones only and misses some. The sample lists approximately 500,000 clones, roughly 80% occurring once. Input material: PBMCs. Every receptor here comes from a middle-aged woman in good health. Some clones in this sample may be carry-over from other donors' samples. Each CDR3 is given with its conserved first and last residue. D genes are given only for firm matches. The size field is filled for only some rows; it gives once, few, many or a size class.

v_gene,len,j_gene,d_gene,abundance,CDR3nt,CDR3aa
TRBV11-2,15,TRBJ2-5,.,.,TGTGCCAGCAGCCCCAGACAGGTTTCTTGGGAGACCCAGTACTTC,CASSPRQVSWETQYF
TRBV2,14,TRBJ2-1,.,.,TGTGCCAGCAGGGGGACGGTGACCGGGAATGAGCAGTTCTTC,CASRGTVTGNEQFF
TRBV7-2,14,TRBJ1-2,.,.,TGTGCCAGCAGCCCCAGTTTCGGTAACTATGGCTACACCTTC,CASSPSFGNYGYTF
TRBV5-1,14,TRBJ1-2,.,.,TGCGCCAGCAGCCCTGCGGGGTTGGACTATGGCTACACCTTC,CASSPAGLDYGYTF
TRBV30,15,TRBJ1-2,.,.,TGTGCCTGGAGACGATGGTCAGCACCAAACTATGGCTACACCTTC,CAWRRWSAPNYGYTF
TRBV7-9,13,TRBJ2-1,.,.,TGTGCCAGCAGCCCGATCCAGCGTGGGGAGCAGTTCTTC,CASSPIQRGEQFF
TRBV27,15,TRBJ1-1,.,once,TGTGCCAGCAGTGGGGCGGCGGGAGTGAACACTGAAGCTTTCTTT,CASSGAAGVNTEAFF
TRBV7-2,14,TRBJ2-7,.,.,TGTGCCAGCAGCTTAGGGGTAAACTACTACGAGCAGTACTTC,CASSLGVNYYEQYF
TRBV11-3,14,TRBJ2-1,.,.,TGTGCCGGCAGCTTAGGGGTTCAGATCAATGAGCAGTTCTTC,CAGSLGVQINEQFF
TRBV9,16,TRBJ2-5,TRBD2,.,TGTGCCAGCAGCCCCGGGACTAGCGGATGGGAGGAGACCCAGTACTTC,CASSPGTSGWEETQYF
TRBV11-2,13,TRBJ1-2,TRBD1,.,TGTGCCAGCAGCCCCGGACAGGCCTATGGCTACACCTTC,CASSPGQAYGYTF
TRBV6-6,15,TRBJ2-7,TRBD1,.,TGTGCCAGCAGTGAGCCGGGACAGGGCTTATACGAGCAGTACTTC,CASSEPGQGLYEQYF
TRBV5-1,14,TRBJ1-1,TRBD1,few,TGCGCCAGCAGCACGGGACAGCCAGACACTGAAGCTTTCTTT,CASSTGQPDTEAFF
TRBV7-3,16,TRBJ2-3,.,.,TGTGCCAGCAGCTCTCAACTCAACAGGGGAGGCGATACGCAGTATTTT,CASSSQLNRGGDTQYF
TRBV6-1,14,TRBJ1-5,.,.,TGTGCCAGCAATTCCAGGGTGAGCAATCAGCCCCAGCATTTT,CASNSRVSNQPQHF
TRBV28,12,TRBJ2-7,TRBD1,.,TGTGCCACTACGGACAGGGGAGGCGAGCAGTACTTC,CATTDRGGEQYF
TRBV5-1,14,TRBJ1-3,.,.,TGCGCCAGCAGCTTTGATTTCTCTGGAAACACCATATATTTT,CASSFDFSGNTIYF
TRBV19,13,TRBJ1-2,.,.,TGTGCCAGTAATCCCGACAGCTACTATGGCTACACCTTC,CASNPDSYYGYTF
TRBV19,14,TRBJ2-1,TRBD2,once,TGTGCCAGTAGTATCGGGACTAGCGTCAATGAGCAGTTCTTC,CASSIGTSVNEQFF
TRBV11-1,14,TRBJ2-3,TRBD2,.,TGTGCCAGCAGCTCTAGCGGCTCCACAGATACGCAGTATTTT,CASSSSGSTDTQYF
TRBV9,14,TRBJ2-1,.,.,TGTGCCAGCAGCCCAATATCAGGTTCCGATGAGCAGTTCTTC,CASSPISGSDEQFF
TRBV2,14,TRBJ1-5,.,.,TGTGCCAGCACCGGCGCCTCTAGCAATCAGCCCCAGCATTTT,CASTGASSNQPQHF
TRBV19,13,TRBJ2-1,.,.,TGTGCCAGTACCCGGGTAGGGTACAATGAGCAGTTCTTC,CASTRVGYNEQFF
TRBV12-5,14,TRBJ2-3,.,.,TGTGCTAGTGGTCAGGGGAGGGCCATAGATACGCAGTATTTT,CASGQGRAIDTQYF
TRBV28,13,TRBJ2-1,.,.,TGTGCCAGCAGTTTATCGGGCCGGAATGAGCAGTTCTTC,CASSLSGRNEQFF
TRBV28,15,TRBJ2-5,TRBD1,.,TGTGCCAGCAGTCCGTACAGGGGTTTCCAAGAGACCCAGTACTTC,CASSPYRGFQETQYF
TRBV25-1,16,TRBJ2-3,TRBD2,.,TGTGCCAGCAGTGAAGGACTAGCGATCAGCACAGATACGCAGTATTTT,CASSEGLAISTDTQYF
TRBV6-6,12,TRBJ1-2,.,.,TGTGCCAGTCAGGGTGATAGAGATGGCTACACCTTC,CASQGDRDGYTF
TRBV7-2,14,TRBJ1-4,.,once,TGTGCCAGCAGCTTAGACAGGATGAATGAAAAACTGTTTTTT,CASSLDRMNEKLFF
TRBV10-3,17,TRBJ1-5,.,many,TGTGCCATCAGTGAGTCGAGCGACAGTGTTAGCAATCAGCCCCAGCATTTT,CAISESSDSVSNQPQHF
TRBV7-2,13,TRBJ1-1,TRBD1,.,TGTGCCAGCAGCTTAGTTGCCGACAGGGTAGCTTTCTTT,CASSLVADRVAFF
TRBV30,18,TRBJ1-5,TRBD1,.,TGTGCCTGGAGTTCGACAGGGACTATGTTAGGGAGCAATCAGCCCCAGCATTTT,CAWSSTGTMLGSNQPQHF
TRBV6-4,16,TRBJ2-1,TRBD2,.,TGTGCCAGCAGTGTTAGGCCTAGCGGGAGCTACAATGAGCAGTTCTTC,CASSVRPSGSYNEQFF
TRBV7-8,17,TRBJ2-1,TRBD2,few,TGTGCCAGCAGCCCGATACTTAGCGGGAGGTCCTACAATGAGCAGTTCTTC,CASSPILSGRSYNEQFF
TRBV4-3,14,TRBJ1-2,.,many,TGCGCCAGCAGCCAAAACGGGGGGCTGTCTGGCTACACCTTC,CASSQNGGLSGYTF